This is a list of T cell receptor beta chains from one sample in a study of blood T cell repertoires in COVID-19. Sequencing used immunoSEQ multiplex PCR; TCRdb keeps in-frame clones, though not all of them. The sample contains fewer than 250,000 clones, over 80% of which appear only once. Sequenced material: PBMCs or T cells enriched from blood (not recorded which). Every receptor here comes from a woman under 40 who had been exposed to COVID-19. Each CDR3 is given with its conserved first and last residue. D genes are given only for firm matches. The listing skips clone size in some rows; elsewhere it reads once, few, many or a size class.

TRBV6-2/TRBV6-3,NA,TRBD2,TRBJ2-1,TGTGCCAGCAGTCCCAAAGATACTAGCGGGGTGCTTTCCTACAATGAGCAGTTCTTC,CASSPKDTSGVLSYNEQFF
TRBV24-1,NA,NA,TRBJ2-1,TGTGCCACCAGTGACCTCGAAACCGCCCTTCCGGCTAGGAGCCTCAATGAGCAGTTCTTC,CATSDLETALPARSLNEQFF
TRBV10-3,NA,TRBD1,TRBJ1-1,TGTGCCATCAGTGAGTCCCCAGGGGGCATAGACACTGAAGCTTTCTTT,CAISESPGGIDTEAFF
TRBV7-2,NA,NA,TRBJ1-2,TGTGCCAGCAGCATAGGCGTGGAGAACTATGGCTACACCTTC,CASSIGVENYGYTF
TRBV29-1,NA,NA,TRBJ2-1,TGCAGCATCCCGGGTGATCATTACAATGAGCAGTTCTTC,CSIPGDHYNEQFF
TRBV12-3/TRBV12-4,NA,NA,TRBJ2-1,TGTGCCAGCACCCCAATCCGGGATGAGCAGTTCTTC,CASTPIRDEQFF
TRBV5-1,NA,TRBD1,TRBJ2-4,TGCGCCAGCACCCGGGACAGGATTGTAGACATTCAGTACTTC,CASTRDRIVDIQYF
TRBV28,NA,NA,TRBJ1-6,TGTGCCAGCAGTTTTGGCAGGGGAAGGAGCTCCTATAATTCACCCCTCCACTTT,CASSFGRGRSSYNSPLHF
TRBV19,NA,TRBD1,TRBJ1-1,TGTGCCAGTCAGGAATCGGGACAGGTCCGTAAGGCTTTCTTT,CASQESGQVRKAFF
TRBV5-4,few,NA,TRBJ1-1,TGTGCCAGCAGCTTCAGCGGGGGGACTGAAGCTTTCTTT,CASSFSGGTEAFF
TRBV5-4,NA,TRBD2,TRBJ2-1,TGTGCCAGCAGCTTGGAGGTAGCGGGGGACTACAATGAGCAGTTCTTC,CASSLEVAGDYNEQFF
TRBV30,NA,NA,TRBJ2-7,TGTGCCTGGGGCCCCGGTACCTACGAGCAGTACTTC,CAWGPGTYEQYF
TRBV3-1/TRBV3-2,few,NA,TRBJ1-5,TGTGCCAGCAGCCAAGATGACAGGATCAATCAGCCCCAGCATTTT,CASSQDDRINQPQHF
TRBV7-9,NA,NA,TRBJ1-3,TGTGCCAGCAGCCCGTCGAGAGGTATGGAGGACACCATATATTTT,CASSPSRGMEDTIYF
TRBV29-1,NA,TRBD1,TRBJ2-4,TGCAGCGTTGTAAGGTTTCCAGGGGGCGAAAACATTCAGTACTTC,CSVVRFPGGENIQYF
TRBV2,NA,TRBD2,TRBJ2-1,TGTGCCAGCAGTGGGCTAGCGGGGGGGGACAATGAGCAGTTCTTC,CASSGLAGGDNEQFF
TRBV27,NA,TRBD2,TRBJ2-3,TGTGCCAGCAGTCCCTTAGCGGGGGGCACAGATACGCAGTATTTT,CASSPLAGGTDTQYF
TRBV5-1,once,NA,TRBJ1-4,TGCGCCAGCAGCCAGAAACCTAATGAAAAACTGTTTTTT,CASSQKPNEKLFF
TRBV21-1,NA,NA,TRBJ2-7,TGTGCCAGCAGCCCCCCCGGCGGGGGGTCCCACTCCTACGAGCAGTACTTC,CASSPPGGGSHSYEQYF
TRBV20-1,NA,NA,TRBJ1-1,TGCAGTGTTAAAAAGGAGGGTGAAGCTTTCTTT,CSVKKEGEAFF
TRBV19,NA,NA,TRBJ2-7,TGTGCCAGTAGGGGAGACGCCTACGAGCAGTACTTC,CASRGDAYEQYF
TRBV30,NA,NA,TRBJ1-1,TGTGCCTGGAGGACAGGCGAATTAACTGAAGCTTTCTTT,CAWRTGELTEAFF
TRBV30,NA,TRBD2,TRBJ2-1,TGTGCCTGGAACACGGGGGGGCAGAATGAGCAGTTCTTC,CAWNTGGQNEQFF
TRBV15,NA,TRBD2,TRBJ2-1,TGTGCCACCAGCAGAGATCTCGCCCAGCGGGGCAACAATGAGCAGTTCTTC,CATSRDLAQRGNNEQFF
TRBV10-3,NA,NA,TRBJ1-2,TGTGCCATCGCTCAGACAGTCGATACCTATGGCTACACCTTC,CAIAQTVDTYGYTF
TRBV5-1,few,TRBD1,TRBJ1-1,TGCGCCAGCAGCTCGACAGGGCCCACTGAAGCTTTCTTT,CASSSTGPTEAFF
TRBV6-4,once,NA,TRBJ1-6,TGTGCCAGCAGTGACGACAGAAATTCACCCCTCCACTTT,CASSDDRNSPLHF
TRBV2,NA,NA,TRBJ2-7,TGTGCCAGCAGTGAAAAGTCCGGGGAAGGCTACGAGCAGTACTTC,CASSEKSGEGYEQYF
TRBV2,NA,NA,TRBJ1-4,TGTGCCAGCAGTGAAGCGGCTTTACAGGCAAGCGAAAAACTGTTTTTT,CASSEAALQASEKLFF
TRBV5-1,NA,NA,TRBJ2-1,TGCGCCAGCAGCTTGAGGGGCCCAAATGAGCAGTTCTTC,CASSLRGPNEQFF
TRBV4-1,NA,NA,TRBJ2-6,TGCGCCAGCAGCCCCGAGACTTACACTATCCTCTCTGGGGCCAACGTCCTGACTTTC,CASSPETYTILSGANVLTF
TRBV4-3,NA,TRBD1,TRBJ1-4,TGCGCCAGCAGCCAAACAGGGGGCGAACCCGATAATGAAAAACTGTTTTTT,CASSQTGGEPDNEKLFF
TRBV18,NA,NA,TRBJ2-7,TGTGCCAGCTCACCCTTCCGGCCGCACGCGGAATTAGGGGACGAGCAGTACTTC,CASSPFRPHAELGDEQYF
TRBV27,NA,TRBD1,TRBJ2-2,TGTGCCAGCAGTTTCACAGGGGGCTACACCGGGGAGCTGTTTTTT,CASSFTGGYTGELFF
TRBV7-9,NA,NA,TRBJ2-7,TGTGCCAGCAGCCCCCTGAGCGGACCGAGTAGGAACGAGCAGTACTTC,CASSPLSGPSRNEQYF
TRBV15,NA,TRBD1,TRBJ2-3,TGTGCCACCAGCAGAGGACCAGGGGGCCAAGGCACAGATACGCAGTATTTT,CATSRGPGGQGTDTQYF
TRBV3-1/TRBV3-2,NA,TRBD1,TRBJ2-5,TGTGCCAGCAGGCCAGGGGGCGCGGGGACCCAGTACTTC,CASRPGGAGTQYF
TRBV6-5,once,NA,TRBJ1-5,TGTGCCAGCAGTTACTCCGCGACGTCGCAGGTGCCCCAGCATTTT,CASSYSATSQVPQHF
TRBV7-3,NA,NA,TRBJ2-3,TGTGCCAGCAGCAATAGCCCAGATACGCAGTATTTT,CASSNSPDTQYF
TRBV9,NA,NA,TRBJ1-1,TGTGCCAGCAGCGCTACAGGGACGAACACTGAAGCTTTCTTT,CASSATGTNTEAFF
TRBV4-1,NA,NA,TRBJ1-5,TGCGCCAGCAGCCAAGAGGGTTTCCAGAAGGGGTACAATCAGCCCCAGCATTTT,CASSQEGFQKGYNQPQHF
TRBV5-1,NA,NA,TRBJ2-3,TGCGCCAGCAGCATGGGACTTAACGGCCCAGATACGCAGTATTTT,CASSMGLNGPDTQYF
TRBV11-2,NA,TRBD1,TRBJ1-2,TGTGCCAGCAGCTTAGTATACCTCGGGACAGGGGGAGATGGCTACACCTTC,CASSLVYLGTGGDGYTF
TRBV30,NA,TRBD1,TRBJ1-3,TGTGCCTGGAGAGGGACAGACCTAGGATGGAACACCATATATTTT,CAWRGTDLGWNTIYF
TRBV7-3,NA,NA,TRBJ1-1,TGTGCCAGCAGCTTAACTGGGGCAGTCAACACTGAAGCTTTCTTT,CASSLTGAVNTEAFF
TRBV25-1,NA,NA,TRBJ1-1,TGTGCCAGCATCAGGACGGGAGAGAACACTGAAGCTTTCTTT,CASIRTGENTEAFF
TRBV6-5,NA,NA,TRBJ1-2,TGTGCCAGCAGTCAAAGCAGGGGTTCACAAGGCTACACCTTC,CASSQSRGSQGYTF
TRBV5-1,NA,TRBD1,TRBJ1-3,TGCGCCAGCAGCTTGGCCGGACAGGATTCTTCTGGAAACACCATATATTTT,CASSLAGQDSSGNTIYF
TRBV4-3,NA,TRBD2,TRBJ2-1,TGCGCCAGCAGCCAAGATCCAGCGGGGGCGAACAATGAGCAGTTCTTC,CASSQDPAGANNEQFF
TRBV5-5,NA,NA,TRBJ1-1,TGTGCCAGCACCCTCGGGTCTGAAGCTTTCTTT,CASTLGSEAFF
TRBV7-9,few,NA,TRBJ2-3,TGTGCCAGCAGCTCCCCCAAGGACAGTTACAGCACAGATACGCAGTATTTT,CASSSPKDSYSTDTQYF
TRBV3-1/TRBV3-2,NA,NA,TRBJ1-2,TGTGCCAGCCGGCGGGACGGCGCTAACTATGGCTACACCTTC,CASRRDGANYGYTF
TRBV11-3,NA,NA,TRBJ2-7,TGTGCCAGCAACACACCAACCGGGGTGGTAGGGGAGCAGTACTTC,CASNTPTGVVGEQYF
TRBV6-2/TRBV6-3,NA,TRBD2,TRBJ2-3,TGTGCCAGCAGTTACTCTGGGGGGGTTCCTGTGGATACGCAGTATTTT,CASSYSGGVPVDTQYF
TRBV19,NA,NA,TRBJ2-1,TGTGCCAGTAGTATTCTAGGAAATGAGCAGTTCTTC,CASSILGNEQFF
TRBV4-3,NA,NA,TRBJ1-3,TGCGCCAGCAGCCAACAGGCTACCAACTCTGGAAACACCATATATTTT,CASSQQATNSGNTIYF
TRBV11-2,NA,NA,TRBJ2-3,TGTGCCAGCAGCTCATCATCAGATACGCAGTATTTT,CASSSSSDTQYF
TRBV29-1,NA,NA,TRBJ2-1,TGCGGGATTTGGCAGGGCCCCTACAATGAGCAGTTCTTC,CGIWQGPYNEQFF
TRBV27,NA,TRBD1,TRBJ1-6,TGTGCCAGCACCACAGGGGGCTGGGATTCACCCCTCCACTTT,CASTTGGWDSPLHF
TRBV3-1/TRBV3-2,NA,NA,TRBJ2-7,TGTGCCAGCAGCCAAGACGGGCAGGGATCTTCCTACGAGCAGTACTTC,CASSQDGQGSSYEQYF